What follows are 28 T cell receptor beta chains derived from one specimen sequenced in a study of T cell repertoires in cytomegalovirus infection. TCRdb re-called the reads through MiXCR, storing one row per CDR3 protein. Of roughly 350,000 distinct CDR3 sequences in the sample, about 34% were seen once. No antigen is known for these receptors. Sample: cultured PBMCs, taken from culture after CMV antigen stimulation. The receptors come from a human donor in good health (CMV status not recorded). Some clones in this sample may be carry-over from other donors' samples.

The gene calls are TRBV7-2 and TRBJ2-1; D perhaps matches TRBD2 (6 bases). This CDR3 is built from 15 residues. Trimming removed 5 bases from V and 0 bases from J, with 11 bases in between. CDR1 SGHTA and CDR2 FQGNSA come from the germline V gene. CDR3 sequence (DNA): TGTGCCAGCAGCCCAGGGCGGGACTCCTACAATGAGCAGTTCTTC. This translates into CASSPGRDSYNEQFF.

This chain uses TRBV7-2 with TRBJ2-5, with D hard to call. The CDR3 length is 14 residues. The germline gives CDR1 SGHTA, CDR2 FQGNSA. Trimming removed 3 bases at V and 4 bases at J, with 12 bases between. The CDR3 is CASSLSRVSETQYF. CDR3 coding DNA: TGTGCCAGCAGCTTGTCTCGGGTCTCAGAGACCCAGTACTTC.

The sample holds a few counts of this clonotype. The CDR3 region is CASSTRQGGLSEKLFF. The CDR3 DNA sequence: TGTGCCAGTAGTACAAGACAGGGAGGCTTGAGTGAAAAACTGTTTTTT. V gene TRBV19 combines with J gene TRBJ1-4; 7 nucleotides match TRBD1. Germline V gene lookup returns CDR1 LNHDA and CDR2 SQIVND (reference sequence). V lost 4 bases, J lost 7 bases, and 12 bases stayed unmatched. This CDR3 has 16 residues.

The chain has TRBV20-1 and TRBJ1-5; 8 bases fit TRBD1. Germline V gene lookup returns CDR1 DFQATT and CDR2 SNEGSKA (reference sequence). The CDR3 is 15 amino acids. V dropped 5 bases and J dropped 7; count of bases not matched to a gene: 13. The CDR3 region is CSALRTGNTAQPQHF. CDR3 DNA: TGCAGTGCTCTTCGGACAGGGAACACTGCGCAGCCCCAGCATTTT.

V and J are TRBV7-2 and TRBJ1-5; no reliable D call. This CDR3 is built from 14 residues. V gave up 1 base and J gave up 0 bases, with 4 bases separating them. Germline V gives CDR1 SGHTA, CDR2 FQGNSA. In DNA form, the CDR3 reads TGTGCCAGCAGCTTAGGGATTAGCAATCAGCCCCAGCATTTT. It is translated as CASSLGISNQPQHF.

This clonotype showed up just once. The DNA of the CDR3 is TGCGCCAGCAGCTTGAGGGGGTCAAGCACAGATACGCAGTATTTT. It translates to CASSLRGSSTDTQYF. The chain couples TRBV5-1 to TRBJ2-3, with a tentative D call TRBD1 (6 bases). The V end lost 1 base, the J end lost 0 bases, and 9 bases lay between the germline ends. This CDR3 is built from 15 residues. The germline V gene encodes CDR1 SGHRS and CDR2 YFSETQ.

This clonotype was observed a handful of times. The CDR3 is CASSPRTDEQFF. The CDR3 coding sequence is TGTGCCAGCAGCCCCCGTACCGATGAGCAGTTCTTC. The chain recombines TRBV7-6 with TRBJ2-1; D call uncertain. The CDR3 extends over 12 amino acids. Germline CDR1 is SGHVS and CDR2 is FNYEAQ. Trimming took off 5 bases at V and 8 bases at J, with 10 bases between the two ends.

This clonotype occurred many times. The rearrangement links TRBV4-2 to TRBJ2-5; D may be TRBD1 (5 bases). This CDR3 is built from 14 residues. From germline, CDR1 is LGHNA and CDR2 YNFKEQ. The V gene lost 0 bases and the J gene lost 7 bases, with 12 bases spanning the gap. In DNA, the CDR3 is TGTGCCAGCAGCCAAGAGCGCCACACAGGGACCCAGTACTTC. Protein: CASSQERHTGTQYF.

This clonotype was recorded many times. V is TRBV7-2 and J is TRBJ2-5, with 8 bases that match TRBD2. CDR1 and CDR2 (germline): SGHTA, FQGNSA. V dropped 0 bases and J dropped 5; count of bases not matched to a gene: 5. The CDR3 length is 15 residues. CDR3 residues: CASSLARPGGETQYF. The DNA for the CDR3 is TGTGCCAGCAGCTTAGCCCGACCGGGAGGGGAGACCCAGTACTTC.

This clonotype was counted at least ten times. This rearrangement joins TRBV4-1 to TRBJ1-5, with D perhaps matching TRBD1 (5 bases). Deletions cut 0 bases from V and 1 base from J, with 10 bases between. Germline V gives CDR1 MGHRA, CDR2 YSYEKL. The CDR3 runs to 16 residues. The CDR3 is CASSQEAGLSNQPQHF. The DNA of the CDR3 is TGCGCCAGCAGCCAAGAGGCAGGGCTGAGCAATCAGCCCCAGCATTTT.

The chain joins TRBV7-3 to TRBJ2-5; 7 nucleotides agree with TRBD1. Germline-derived CDR1 and CDR2 are SGHTA and FQGTGA. CDR3 size: 14 residues. Trimming at V came to 6 bases and at J to 5 bases, leaving 9 bases not matched to a gene. CDR3 DNA: TGTGCCAGCAGTCTTAATGGACAGGTTGAGACCCAGTACTTC. It is translated as CASSLNGQVETQYF.

The chain combines TRBV19 with TRBJ2-2; a weak D match, TRBD1 (5 bases). V was clipped by 5 bases and J by 4 bases, with 14 bases between them. The germline gives CDR1 LNHDA, CDR2 SQIVND (reference sequence). CDR3 length: 15 residues. The CDR3 loop reads CASSGRGLATGELFF. In DNA, the CDR3 is TGTGCCAGTAGTGGAAGGGGTTTGGCCACCGGGGAGCTGTTTTTT.

This clonotype was found a few times. This sequence joins TRBV7-2 and TRBJ1-1, with 8 bases lining up with TRBD1. Germline CDR1 is SGHTA and CDR2 is FQGNSA. The length of the CDR3 is 14 residues. V gave up 5 bases and J gave up 7 bases; unmatched junction bases: 9. DNA of the CDR3: TGTGCCAGCAGCGAACACTGGACAGGGAATGAAGCTTTCTTT. Its protein product is CASSEHWTGNEAFF.

This clonotype was recorded a few times. Written as DNA, the CDR3 is TGTGCCAGCAGCTTCTCGGGACGGATGAACACTGAAGCTTTCTTT. Amino acid sequence: CASSFSGRMNTEAFF. The chain links TRBV7-9 to TRBJ1-1; D may be TRBD1 (5 bases). Trimming pared 3 bases from V and 0 bases from J, leaving 11 bases between. Germline CDR1 reads SEHNR; CDR2 reads FQNEAQ (reference sequence). CDR3 size: 15 residues.

This clonotype was counted ten times or more. CDR3 in amino acids: CASSLDYRQQYF. As DNA, the CDR3 is TGTGCCAGCAGCTTAGATTACCGACAGCAGTACTTC. V is TRBV7-9 and J is TRBJ2-7; D is uncertain. CDR1 and CDR2 from the germline V gene are SEHNR and FQNEAQ (reference sequence). The CDR3 runs 12 residues. Trimming took 1 base from V and 8 from J, leaving 9 bases between them.

This clonotype was recorded at least ten times. The V gene is TRBV7-2, the J gene TRBJ2-3, with D hard to call. This CDR3 contains 12 residues. CDR1 and CDR2 (germline): SGHTA, FQGNSA. V was trimmed by 1 base and J by 6 bases, leaving 5 bases between them. CDR3 amino acids: CASSLGMDTQYF. CDR3 nucleotide sequence: TGTGCCAGCAGCTTAGGTATGGATACGCAGTATTTT.

This chain uses TRBV20-1 with TRBJ1-5; no reliable D call. The V end was cut by 6 bases, the J end by 3 bases, with 12 bases between. Per the germline V gene, CDR1 is DFQATT and CDR2 is SNEGSKA (reference sequence). This CDR3 has 13 residues. The CDR3 DNA sequence: TGCAGTGCCCGAGCGGAGTACAATCAGCCCCAGCATTTT. The encoded protein is CSARAEYNQPQHF.

This clonotype was picked up a small number of times. This chain links TRBV20-1 with TRBJ1-2, with unresolved D. Trimming removed 4 bases at V and 8 bases at J, with 23 bases between. The length of the CDR3 is 15 residues. CDR1 and CDR2 from the germline V gene are DFQATT and SNEGSKA (reference sequence). The DNA of the CDR3 is TGCAGTGCTACGCCGACGGGGAAGGAGGTATTCGGCTACACCTTC. Its translation is CSATPTGKEVFGYTF.

This rearrangement joins TRBV5-4 to TRBJ2-1; D is unresolved. Germline CDR1 is SGHNT and CDR2 is YYREEE (reference sequence). This CDR3 comprises 14 residues. The V gene lost 4 bases and the J gene lost 4 bases, with 12 bases spanning the gap. In DNA form, the CDR3 reads TGTGCCAGCAGCACCCCCCAGGCGTACAATGAGCAGTTCTTC. Amino acids: CASSTPQAYNEQFF.

The chain links TRBV20-1 to TRBJ2-5; 11 bases map to TRBD2. Looked up from germline, CDR1 is DFQATT and CDR2 is SNEGSKA (reference sequence). The CDR3 has 16 residues. The V and J ends lost 0 bases and 1 base, in that order; junction bases with no gene match: 4. The CDR3 sequence is CSARDLAGGSQETQYF. The CDR3 nucleotides are TGCAGTGCTAGAGATCTAGCGGGAGGTTCCCAAGAGACCCAGTACTTC.

V is TRBV5-1 and J is TRBJ2-1, with a possible D match to TRBD1 (5 bases). This CDR3 has 13 residues. V dropped 4 bases and J dropped 12 bases, with 17 bases sitting between them. CDR1 SGHRS and CDR2 YFSETQ come from the germline V gene. The CDR3 protein is CASSTTVAWGQFF. The CDR3 DNA reads as TGCGCCAGCAGCACGACAGTAGCCTGGGGGCAGTTCTTC.

The chain uses TRBV20-1 and TRBJ2-3; 10 nucleotides match TRBD1. In germline, CDR1 is DFQATT, CDR2 SNEGSKA (reference sequence). The CDR3 sequence is 17 residues long. V was pared by 3 bases and J by 2 bases, with 11 bases of the junction left unmatched. This chain's CDR3 is CSASFLRDRGPTDTQYF. The CDR3 DNA reads as TGCAGTGCTAGCTTCCTCCGGGACAGGGGACCCACAGATACGCAGTATTTT.

The CDR3 here is CSVADFGLLNTIYF. The CDR3 DNA reads as TGCAGCGTCGCTGACTTCGGGTTGTTAAACACCATATATTTT. V and J are TRBV29-1 and TRBJ1-3; D gene unclear. Trimming pared 6 bases from V and 6 bases from J, leaving 18 bases between. CDR3 length: 14 residues. Germline V lookup: CDR1 SQVTM, CDR2 ANQGSEA.

Many counts were recorded for this clonotype. The CDR3 protein is CASSLQTISYEQYF. The CDR3 DNA reads TGTGCCAGCAGCCTACAGACAATATCCTACGAGCAGTACTTC. The chain has TRBV7-9 and TRBJ2-7; D ambiguous. This CDR3 spans 14 amino acids. V lost 5 bases, J lost 1 base, and 12 bases lay in between. Germline values: CDR1 SEHNR, CDR2 FQNEAQ (reference sequence).

J is TRBJ1-5 and V is TRBV19; maybe TRBD1 (5 bases). Trimming left V 6 bases short and J 1 base short, with 16 bases between. The CDR3 runs to 16 residues. The germline CDR1 and CDR2 sequences are LNHDA and SQIVND (reference sequence). The CDR3 DNA is TGTGCCAGTAGCTACAGCGGGGGGTTGAGCAATCAGCCCCAGCATTTT. Its protein product is CASSYSGGLSNQPQHF.

The chain links TRBV29-1 to TRBJ2-1; D is undetermined. V shed 3 bases and J shed 10 bases, with 10 bases lying between them. The CDR3 contains 11 residues. From germline, CDR1 is SQVTM and CDR2 ANQGSEA. Written as DNA, the CDR3 is TGCAGCGTTGATGGATTGGGGGAGCAGTTCTTC. The encoded protein is CSVDGLGEQFF.

The chain joins TRBV5-4 to TRBJ2-1; 8 bases fit TRBD2. With 4 bases clipped from V and 9 bases from J, the junction kept 12 bases outside the gene matches. This CDR3 is 15 amino acids long. The germline CDR1 and CDR2 sequences are SGHNT and YYREEE (reference sequence). The CDR3 protein is CASSPGVLAASEQFF. CDR3 nucleotide sequence: TGTGCCAGCAGCCCCGGGGTACTAGCGGCAAGTGAGCAGTTCTTC.

This chain uses TRBV6-1 with TRBJ1-5, with 7 positions matching TRBD1. V trimming: 0 bases; J trimming: 4 bases; junction bases outside the gene matches: 3. The CDR3 consists of 15 residues. Germline V gene data show CDR1 as MNHNS and CDR2 as SASEGT. CDR3 DNA sequence: TGTGCCAGCAGTGAAGCGGGACAGCAGAATCAGCCCCAGCATTTT. This translates into CASSEAGQQNQPQHF.